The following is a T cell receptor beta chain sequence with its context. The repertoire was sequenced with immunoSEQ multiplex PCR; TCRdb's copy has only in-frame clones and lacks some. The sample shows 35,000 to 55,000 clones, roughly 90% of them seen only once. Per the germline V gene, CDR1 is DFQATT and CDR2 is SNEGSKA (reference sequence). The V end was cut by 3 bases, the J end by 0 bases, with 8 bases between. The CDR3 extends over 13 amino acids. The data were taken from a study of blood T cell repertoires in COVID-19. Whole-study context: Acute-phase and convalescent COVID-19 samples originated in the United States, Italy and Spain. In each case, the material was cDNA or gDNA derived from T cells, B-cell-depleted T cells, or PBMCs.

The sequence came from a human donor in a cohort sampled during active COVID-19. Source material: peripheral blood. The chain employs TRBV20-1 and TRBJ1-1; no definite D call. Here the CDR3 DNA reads TGCAGTGCTAGTGGGAGGCTGAACACTGAAGCTTTCTTT. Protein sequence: CSASGRLNTEAFF.